The next 30 T cell receptor beta chains were all read from a single sample in a study of long-term antiretroviral therapy in people with HIV. They ran version v3.0 of the immunoSEQ assay at survey level. The repertoire was sequenced with immunoSEQ multiplex PCR; TCRdb's copy has only in-frame clones and lacks some. The sample lists 18,000 or so clones, around 78% occurring once. Sequencing used unsorted PBMCs, obtained at the start of antiretroviral therapy, before treatment. All receptors derive from a woman in her thirties or forties with HIV.

The genes are TRBV27 and TRBJ1-4, with 9 bases aligning to TRBD1. The CDR3 sequence is 17 residues long. The germline gives CDR1 MNHEY, CDR2 SMNVEV (reference sequence). The ends lost 5 bases at V and 8 bases at J; junction bases unmatched: 15. The chain's CDR3 is CASSPTGGAGIWEKLFF. In DNA form, the CDR3 reads TGTGCCAGCAGTCCAACAGGGGGCGCCGGGATTTGGGAAAAACTGTTTTTT.

The J gene is TRBJ2-1, the V gene TRBV19; the D is unclear. The V end lost 1 base, the J end lost 10 bases, and 8 bases lay between the germline ends. From germline, CDR1 is LNHDA and CDR2 SQIVND (reference sequence). The CDR3 totals 12 residues. CDR3 residues: CASSIVQGEQFF. CDR3 bases: TGTGCCAGTAGTATAGTACAAGGGGAGCAGTTCTTC.

The V and J genes are TRBV28 and TRBJ1-5; 8 bases agree with TRBD1. The CDR3 totals 17 residues. With V trimmed by 4 bases and J by 7 bases, 15 bases remained unmatched. CDR1 and CDR2 from the germline V gene are MDHEN and SYDVKM. CDR3 DNA: TGTGCCAGCAGTTCACCCATCCCTCAGGGGGCAGGGCAGCCCCAGCATTTT. Amino acids: CASSSPIPQGAGQPQHF. The whole variable domain, filled in from reference TRBV28 and TRBJ1-5, reads DVKVTQSSRYLVKRTGEKVFLECVQDMDHENMFWYRQDPGLGLRLIYFSYDVKMKEKGDIPEGYSVSREKKERFSLILESASTNQTSMYLCASSSPIPQGAGQPQHFGDGTRLSIL.

The chain couples TRBV7-3 to TRBJ1-6, with D tentatively TRBD1 (5 bases). V was shortened by 1 base and J by 7 bases, with 11 bases between the two germline ends. The CDR3 runs to 15 residues. Looked up from germline, CDR1 is SGHTA and CDR2 is FQGTGA. The CDR3 spells CASSLNRQINSPLHF. In DNA, the CDR3 is TGTGCCAGCAGCTTAAATCGACAGATAAATTCACCCCTCCACTTT. Complete variable domain (other parts from reference TRBV7-3 and TRBJ1-6): GAGVSQTPSNKVTEKGKYVELRCDPISGHTALYWYRQSLGQGPEFLIYFQGTGAADDSGLPNDRFFAVRPEGSVSTLKIQRTERGDSAVYLCASSLNRQINSPLHFGNGTRLTVT.

This clone was seen only once. CDR3 nucleotide sequence: TGTGCCAGCAGTTACTCGATATCGGGAGGCACAGATACGCAGTATTTT. It translates to CASSYSISGGTDTQYF. The chain is built from TRBV6-5 and TRBJ2-3; perhaps TRBD2 as D (6 bases). Germline CDR1 and CDR2: MNHEY and SVGAGI. V was cut by 0 bases and J by 1 base, with 11 bases left in between. This CDR3 is built from 16 residues.

The chain employs TRBV30 and TRBJ2-7; 8 bases agree with TRBD1. This CDR3 is 16 amino acids long. V shed 2 bases, J shed 5 bases, and the junction held 14 bases outside the gene matches. Germline values: CDR1 GTSNPN, CDR2 SVGIG (reference sequence). The DNA of the CDR3 is TGTGCCTGGAGTACTCAAGGACAGGGACCCCTGAACGAGCAGTACTTC. Translating it yields CAWSTQGQGPLNEQYF.

The CDR3 spells CASSRIGGLSTDTQYF. DNA of the CDR3: TGTGCCAGCAGCCGAATCGGGGGATTAAGCACAGATACGCAGTATTTT. The rearrangement uses TRBV14 and TRBJ2-3; D might be TRBD2 (6 bases). V was clipped by 4 bases and J by 0 bases, with 14 bases between them. Germline lookup yields CDR1 SGHDN and CDR2 FVKESK. CDR3 size: 16 residues.

The chain combines TRBV29-1 with TRBJ2-7; possibly TRBD1 for D (5 bases). CDR3 length equals 13 residues. Germline CDR1 SQVTM, CDR2 ANQGSEA. The V end was cut by 6 bases, the J end by 7 bases, with 19 bases between. The CDR3, as DNA: TGCAGCGTCGAGGTCACAGGCTCTGGGGAGCAGTACTTC. The encoded protein is CSVEVTGSGEQYF.

The chain uses TRBV7-9 and TRBJ1-5; no clear D gene. V lost 3 bases and J lost 0, with 12 bases in between. The CDR3 has 16 amino acids. Germline V lookup: CDR1 SEHNR, CDR2 FQNEAQ (reference sequence). The CDR3, as DNA: TGTGCCAGCAGCTTTGCTGGCGTTTATAGCAATCAGCCCCAGCATTTT. Encoded protein: CASSFAGVYSNQPQHF. Combining the CDR3 with reference TRBV7-9 and TRBJ1-5 gives the whole variable domain DTGVSQNPRHKITKRGQNVTFRCDPISEHNRLYWYRQTLGQGPEFLTYFQNEAQLEKSRLLSDRFSAERPKGSFSTLEIQRTEQGDSAMYLCASSFAGVYSNQPQHFGDGTRLSIL.

This chain links TRBV11-1 with TRBJ2-4; no reliable D call. Trimming pared 3 bases from V and 8 bases from J, leaving 11 bases between. There are 13 residues in the CDR3. Looked up from germline, CDR1 is SGHAT and CDR2 is FQDESV (reference sequence). The DNA for the CDR3 is TGTGCCAGCAGCTTGGGTCCTTTTGACATTCAGTACTTC. This translates into CASSLGPFDIQYF.

The rearrangement links TRBV25-1 to TRBJ1-2; TRBD1 matches at 10 bases. The CDR3 has 15 residues. Germline assignment: CDR1 MGHDK and CDR2 SYGVNS. V was pared by 8 bases and J by 4 bases, with 10 bases of the junction left unmatched. In DNA form, the CDR3 reads TGTGCCAGCCGTTCGGGACAGGGGCCGACCTATGGCTACACCTTC. Encoded protein: CASRSGQGPTYGYTF.

The rearrangement uses TRBV9 and TRBJ2-1, with 8 positions matching TRBD2. This CDR3 contains 15 residues. The V segment lost 0 bases and the J segment 5 bases; nucleotides outside the gene matches: 4. CDR1 is SGDLS and CDR2 is YYNGEE in the germline V gene. The CDR3 sequence is CASSVDGGAHNEQFF. In DNA, the CDR3 is TGTGCCAGCAGCGTAGACGGGGGGGCTCACAATGAGCAGTTCTTC. Looking up the rest from reference TRBV9 and TRBJ2-1 gives the full variable domain: DSGVTQTPKHLITATGQRVTLRCSPRSGDLSVYWYQQSLDQGLQFLIQYYNGEERAKGNILERFSAQQFPDLHSELNLSSLELGDSALYFCASSVDGGAHNEQFFGPGTRLTVL.

V is TRBV11-2 and J is TRBJ2-1; 8 nucleotides match TRBD1. The ends lost 3 bases at V and 1 base at J; junction bases unmatched: 5. CDR3 size: 16 residues. CDR1 is SGHAT and CDR2 is FQNNGV in the germline V gene. Written as DNA, the CDR3 is TGTGCCAGCAGCTTTTTTCAGGGGGCGTCCTACAATGAGCAGTTCTTC. Translated: CASSFFQGASYNEQFF.

The CDR3 region has the DNA TGTGCCAGCAGCTTGGGACAGGGGCGGCCAGGGGAGCAGTTCTTC. Translating gives CASSLGQGRPGEQFF. The chain uses TRBV5-4 and TRBJ2-1; 8 nucleotides line up with TRBD1. The germline V gene encodes CDR1 SGHNT and CDR2 YYREEE (reference sequence). The V and J ends lost 0 bases and 10 bases, in that order; junction bases with no gene match: 9. This CDR3 region has 15 residues.

On this clone: At the DNA level, this CDR3 is encoded by other sequences in the same sample as well. The chain has TRBV18 and TRBJ1-1; D gene uncertain. The CDR3 contains 13 residues. Germline-derived CDR1 and CDR2 are KGHSH and LQKENI. The ends were cut back, 3 bases at V and 3 bases at J, with 8 bases in the middle. CDR3 coding DNA: TGTGCCAGCTCACCTAACAGAGACACTGAAGCTTTCTTT. Translated: CASSPNRDTEAFF.

This sequence joins TRBV5-1 and TRBJ1-1, with TRBD1 matching 8 bases. Unmatched junction bases numbered 12, after V lost 2 bases and J lost 6 bases. Germline V lookup: CDR1 SGHRS, CDR2 YFSETQ. The CDR3 sequence is 16 residues long. CDR3 in DNA: TGCGCCAGCAGCTTCTACGATACAGGGGGAGGGTCTGAAGCTTTCTTT. Encoded protein: CASSFYDTGGGSEAFF.

V gene TRBV12-5 combines with J gene TRBJ1-1, with D possibly being TRBD1 (6 bases). Germline CDR1 and CDR2: LGHNT and FRNRAP. The CDR3 runs 18 residues. V gave up 0 bases and J gave up 4 bases, with 21 bases separating them. The chain's CDR3 is CASGLVISGDRAVTEAFF. Written as DNA, the CDR3 is TGTGCTAGTGGTTTGGTAATTTCAGGGGATAGAGCGGTCACTGAAGCTTTCTTT.

V gene TRBV10-3 combines with J gene TRBJ1-5; 10 bases align to TRBD1. The V and J ends lost 4 bases and 6 bases, in that order; junction bases with no gene match: 9. Germline V gives CDR1 ENHRY, CDR2 SYGVKD. The CDR3 sequence is 16 residues long. CDR3 coding DNA: TGTGCCATCAGTGCGGACAGGGGGTCTCCAAGTCAGCCCCAGCATTTT. This sequence encodes CAISADRGSPSQPQHF.

The chain joins TRBV5-4 to TRBJ2-3, with 10 bases identical to TRBD2. Germline V gene lookup returns CDR1 SGHNT and CDR2 YYREEE (reference sequence). Trimming removed 7 bases from V and 2 bases from J; junction bases left unmatched: 7. This CDR3 has 15 residues. CDR3 sequence reads: CASGVAGGSTDTQYF. CDR3 nucleotide sequence: TGTGCCAGCGGAGTAGCGGGGGGTTCCACAGATACGCAGTATTTT.

V is TRBV5-5 and J is TRBJ1-1, with TRBD1 identical over 7 bases. Germline V gives CDR1 SGHKS, CDR2 YYEKEE (reference sequence). With V trimmed by 4 bases and J by 1 base, 7 bases remained unmatched. The CDR3 contains 15 residues. CDR3 in amino acids: CASSPHGQANTEAFF. CDR3 nucleotide sequence: TGTGCCAGCAGCCCTCACGGACAGGCGAACACTGAAGCTTTCTTT.

The chain combines TRBV7-8 with TRBJ1-1, with 7 bases identical to TRBD1. Germline V gene sequence: CDR1 SGHVS, CDR2 FQNEAQ. This CDR3 spans 14 amino acids. V lost 5 bases and J lost 3; bases outside the gene matches: 6. DNA for the CDR3: TGTGCCAGCAGCCAAAGGACAGGAGACACTGAAGCTTTCTTT. This sequence encodes CASSQRTGDTEAFF.

J is TRBJ1-1 and V is TRBV30; D gene unclear. With 2 bases removed from V and 1 base from J, the gap between germline ends came to 5 bases. The CDR3 has 12 amino acids. The germline V gene has CDR1 GTSNPN and CDR2 SVGIG (reference sequence). The CDR3 DNA is TGTGCCTGGAGTATAGGGAACACTGAAGCTTTCTTT. This gives the protein CAWSIGNTEAFF.

The chain employs TRBV28 and TRBJ2-5; D call uncertain. The V gene lost 4 bases and the J gene lost 7 bases, with 16 bases spanning the gap. The germline V gene has CDR1 MDHEN and CDR2 SYDVKM. CDR3 length equals 14 residues. CDR3 nucleotides: TGTGCCAGCAGTTCCGTCACCTTATTGACGACCCAGTACTTC. Translating gives CASSSVTLLTTQYF.

The CDR3: CASSDGTTNEKLFF. CDR3 nucleotides: TGTGCCAGCTCGGACGGTACAACTAATGAAAAACTGTTTTTT. This chain connects TRBV18 to TRBJ1-4, with D unresolved. Germline V lookup: CDR1 KGHSH, CDR2 LQKENI. V was cut by 6 bases and J by 0 bases, with 8 bases left in between. The length of the CDR3 is 14 residues.

The V gene is TRBV27, the J gene TRBJ2-5; 11 bases match TRBD2. Trimming cost V 4 bases and J 5 bases; bases outside gene matches: 9. Looked up from germline, CDR1 is MNHEY and CDR2 is SMNVEV (reference sequence). CDR3 size: 16 residues. The CDR3 bases are TGTGCCAGCAGTTCCCTTAGCGGGGGGGCCGGGGAGACCCAGTACTTC. This gives the protein CASSSLSGGAGETQYF.

This sequence joins TRBV4-1 and TRBJ2-7; 9 nucleotides line up with TRBD1. The J segment lost 2 bases and the V segment lost 4 bases, leaving 6 bases of the junction unmatched. Germline V gene data show CDR1 as MGHRA and CDR2 as YSYEKL. The CDR3 is made up of 15 amino acids. Written as DNA, the CDR3 is TGCGCCAGCAGCCCCCGGGACAGGGCTCCCTACGAGCAGTACTTC. Translation gives CASSPRDRAPYEQYF.

As to this clone: The junction does not match germline at one end; this may be a read error. This chain links TRBV4-3 with TRBJ2-1, with D maybe TRBD1 (6 bases). Germline V gene lookup returns CDR1 LGHNA and CDR2 YSLEER. The CDR3 length is 12 residues. The chain's CDR3 is CASSQDRQGTIF. The CDR3 region has the DNA TGCGCCAGCAGCCAAGATCGCCAGGGGACGATCTTC.

This clone has a handful of counts. The rearrangement uses TRBV5-1 and TRBJ2-5, with 7 bases matching TRBD1. Unmatched junction bases numbered 4, after V lost 1 base and J lost 1 base. The CDR3 covers 15 residues. Germline CDR1 and CDR2: SGHRS and YFSETQ. The CDR3 is CASSLLGQSQETQYF. CDR3 coding DNA: TGCGCCAGCAGCTTGTTGGGACAGTCCCAAGAGACCCAGTACTTC.

The V gene is TRBV9, the J gene TRBJ2-6; TRBD1 agrees at 8 bases. V was pared by 1 base and J by 3 bases, with 6 bases of the junction left unmatched. Germline assignment: CDR1 SGDLS and CDR2 YYNGEE. This CDR3 has 17 amino acids. The CDR3 protein is CASSVLAGGDGANVLTF. In nucleotides, the CDR3 is TGTGCCAGCAGCGTATTGGCAGGGGGCGATGGGGCCAACGTCCTGACTTTC.

This chain joins TRBV7-9 and TRBJ1-2, with D perhaps TRBD1 (5 bases). V gave up 5 bases and J gave up 3 bases, with 28 bases separating them. Germline V lookup: CDR1 SEHNR, CDR2 FQNEAQ (reference sequence). The CDR3 loop spans 19 amino acids. The DNA for the CDR3 is TGTGCCAGCAGCCCCGGCGGGTCGTGGACACCAGTAACCTACTATGGCTACACCTTC. Translated, it gives CASSPGGSWTPVTYYGYTF.